This TCR beta chain appears in the sequencing data of a study of T cells in Graves' hyperthyroidism and ophthalmopathy. Study overall: At initial diagnosis, before any treatment had begun, peripheral blood was obtained.

On this clonotype itself: Its cognate antigen is unknown. A much more abundant neighbour one base away suggests this may be a read error.

Notes on the study in general: In the blood, most expanded thyroid clonotypes above 0.001 appeared as well. Stable hyperthyroidism was separated from ophthalmopathy by a model based on 13 V-J features.

RNA transcripts provided the source from which TCR beta CDR3 regions were amplified. TCR CDR3 underwent first-round RT-PCR with the HTBI primer set. MiXCR was run by TCRdb on the multiplex PCR reads, yielding one entry per CDR3 protein. The sample lists about 680,000 distinct CDR3 sequences; over 35% were seen once. CDR1 and CDR2 (germline): SEHNR, FQNEAQ (reference sequence). V was shortened by 7 bases and J by 0 bases, with 12 bases between the two germline ends. The CDR3 extends over 14 amino acids. The V and J genes are TRBV7-9 and TRBJ1-1, with D unresolved. The receptor comes from a woman in her thirties or forties with Graves' hyperthyroidism. The source material was blood. The chain's CDR3 is CASNAQGLNTEAFF. The DNA of the CDR3 is TGTGCCAGCAACGCTCAAGGTTTGAACACTGAAGCTTTCTTT.